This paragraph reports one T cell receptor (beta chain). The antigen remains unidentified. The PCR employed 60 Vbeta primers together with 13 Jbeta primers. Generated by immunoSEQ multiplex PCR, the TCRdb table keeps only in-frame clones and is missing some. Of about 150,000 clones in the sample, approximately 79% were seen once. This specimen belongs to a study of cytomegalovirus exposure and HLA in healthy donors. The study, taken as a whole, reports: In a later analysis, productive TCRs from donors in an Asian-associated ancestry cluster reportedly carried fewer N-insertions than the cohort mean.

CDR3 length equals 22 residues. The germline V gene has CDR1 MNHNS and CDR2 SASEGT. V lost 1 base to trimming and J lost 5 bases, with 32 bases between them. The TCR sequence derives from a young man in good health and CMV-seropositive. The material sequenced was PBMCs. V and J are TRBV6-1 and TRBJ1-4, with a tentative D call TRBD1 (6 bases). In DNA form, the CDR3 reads TGTGCCAGCAGTGAAGACCCCAACAGGGTCCAGGGTCGTGTTCGTGTGAATGAAAAACTGTTTTTT. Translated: CASSEDPNRVQGRVRVNEKLFF.